Listed below are T cell receptor beta chains from one sample, sequenced in a study of cytomegalovirus exposure and HLA in healthy donors. Data came from immunoSEQ multiplex PCR; TCRdb stores just in-frame clones and leaves some out. The sample carries some 200,000 clones, about 85% recorded once. Material for sequencing was PBMCs. The receptors were sampled from a middle-aged man in good health and CMV-seronegative. Both conserved end residues are part of each CDR3. A D gene is named only where the DNA matches it firmly.

D gene	V gene	J gene	CDR3 protein
.	TRBV6-5	TRBJ1-1	CASSYSGTGTEAFF
TRBD1	TRBV4-3	TRBJ2-1	CASSQPGQGVNEQFF
TRBD2	TRBV6-4	TRBJ2-5	CASSPAGNQETQYF
TRBD2	TRBV6-5	TRBJ2-7	CASHSGAYEQYF
TRBD1	TRBV19	TRBJ1-4	CASSITGADEKLFF
TRBD2	TRBV6-1	TRBJ2-1	CASSASAGGTYNEQFF
TRBD1	TRBV27	TRBJ2-1	CASSSTGQGKNEQFF
.	TRBV27	TRBJ1-4	CASRESPTNEKLFF
.	TRBV9	TRBJ2-2	CASSVGGSTGELFF
TRBD1	TRBV19	TRBJ1-6	CASSTYTGTGVSPLHF
.	TRBV5-4	TRBJ1-2	CASSMTGTDGYTF
.	TRBV2	TRBJ1-1	CASNFPGGWGQPEAFF